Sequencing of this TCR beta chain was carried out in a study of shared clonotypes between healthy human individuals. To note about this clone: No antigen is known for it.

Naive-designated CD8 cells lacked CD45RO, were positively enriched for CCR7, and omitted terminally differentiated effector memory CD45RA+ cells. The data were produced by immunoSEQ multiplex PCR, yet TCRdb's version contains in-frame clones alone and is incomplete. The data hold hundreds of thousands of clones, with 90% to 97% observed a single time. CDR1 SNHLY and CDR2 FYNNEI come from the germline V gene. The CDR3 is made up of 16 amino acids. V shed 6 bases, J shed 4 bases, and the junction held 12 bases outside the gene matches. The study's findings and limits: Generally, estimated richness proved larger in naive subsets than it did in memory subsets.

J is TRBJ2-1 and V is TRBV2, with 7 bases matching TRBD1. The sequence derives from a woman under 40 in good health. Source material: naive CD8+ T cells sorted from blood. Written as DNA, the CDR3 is TGTGCCAGCAGCCCCTCTTACCGGGACAGATACAATGAGCAGTTCTTC. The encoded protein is CASSPSYRDRYNEQFF.